The source of this TCR beta chain is a study of T-cell memory formation after mild COVID-19. Study-level findings and limits: CD4+ contracting clones were mainly CM and EM; CD8+ ones, EMRA. Within pre-infection memory, some responding clones were found, suggesting cross-reactive memory joined.

In the case of this clonotype: The antigen is undetermined.

Trimming stripped 2 bases from V and 4 bases from J, with 15 bases between. The CDR3 runs 15 residues. Germline V gene sequence: CDR1 SGDLS, CDR2 YYNGEE. A single record per CDR3 protein comes from TCRdb applying MiXCR to the 5' RACE reads. The sample lists roughly 190,000 distinct CDR3 sequences; approximately 16% were seen once. The sample taken for sequencing was PBMCs or a T cell subset sorted from them (not recorded which). The chain recombines TRBV9 with TRBJ2-5; D uncertain. The receptor comes from an adult woman who had mild COVID-19 (a few samples of this study predate the infection). Cell type and time point are not known. In DNA form, the CDR3 reads TGTGCCAGCAGCGTGGGCCATGGTGGGTCAGAGACCCAGTACTTC. It translates to CASSVGHGGSETQYF. The full variable domain, with the rest looked up from reference TRBV9 and TRBJ2-5, is DSGVTQTPKHLITATGQRVTLRCSPRSGDLSVYWYQQSLDQGLQFLIQYYNGEERAKGNILERFSAQQFPDLHSELNLSSLELGDSALYFCASSVGHGGSETQYFGPGTRLLVL.